This T cell receptor beta chain is from a study of breast tumors, draining lymph nodes, adjacent tissues (dated by TCRdb to 2016 to 2017). Study-wide context: In breast cancer patients, the study compared the TCR beta repertoires of tumor, adjacent nontumor tissue and axillary lymph nodes. In human breast cancer, the study set out to assess how tumor, surrounding tissue and draining lymph node repertoires relate to one another and whether T cells might be exchanged between them.

V lost 4 bases and J lost 5 bases; the stretch between them is 12 bases long. From its cysteine to its phenylalanine, the CDR3 spans 13 amino acids. The entry retains the CDR3 DNA only, 39 bases that are in frame from base 1. Based on the germline V gene, the CDR1 and CDR2 sequences are SGHRS and YFSETQ. Of note for this clonotype: The antigen it recognizes is unknown. The sample holds no much larger clone one base away, and base qualities are not on file.

The adjacent samples were made up of nontumor breast tissue that surrounded the tumor. Sequencer: Illumina HiSeq 2000. TCR beta chain libraries were generated by multiplex PCR amplification. The amplified TCR beta chain products were analyzed by high-throughput sequencing. The public reads were reanalyzed by TCRdb: fastp trimming at Q25, MiXCR alignment, in-frame beta chains only. Under each unique CDR3 protein, matching rows form one entry showing the most common genes and DNA. Across this sample there are about 22,000 distinct CDR3 sequences, with approximately 64% seen only once. The ten top clones hold roughly 19% of the sample. Results the study describes overall, beyond this receptor: The similarity between tumor and nontumor tissue repertoires was significantly greater in luminal-like breast cancer than in basal-like breast cancer. Tumor T-cell repertoires showed less diversity than lymph node repertoires and more diversity than nontumor tissue repertoires, and tumor T-cell repertoires showed preferential V and J gene usage. The data were considered consistent with most tumor T cells being derived from the lymph node and subsequently expanding within tumor tissue. Rather than being directly demonstrated, the conclusion that tumor T cells originate in lymph nodes was presented as consistent with a hypothesis.

The TCR sequence derives from a female donor with breast cancer. Some clones in this sample may be carry-over from other donors' samples. The chain employs TRBV5-1 and TRBJ2-5; no D gene is confidently identified. The sequencing sample was made of tumor-adjacent breast tissue. The DNA sequence follows: TGCGCCAGCAGCCAAGTCCCCGGGGAGACCCAGTACTTC. It translates as CASSQVPGETQYF.